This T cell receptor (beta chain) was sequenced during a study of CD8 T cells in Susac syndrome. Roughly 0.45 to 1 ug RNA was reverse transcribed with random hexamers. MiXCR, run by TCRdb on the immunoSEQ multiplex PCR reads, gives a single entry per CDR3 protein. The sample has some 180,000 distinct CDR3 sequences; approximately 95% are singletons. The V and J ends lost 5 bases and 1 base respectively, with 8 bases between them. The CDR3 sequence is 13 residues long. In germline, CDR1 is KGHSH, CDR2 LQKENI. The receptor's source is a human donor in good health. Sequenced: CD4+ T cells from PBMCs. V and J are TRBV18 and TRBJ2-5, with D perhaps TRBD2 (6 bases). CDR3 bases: TGTGCCAGCTCATCGGGACTCCAAGAGACCCAGTACTTC. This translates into CASSSGLQETQYF.